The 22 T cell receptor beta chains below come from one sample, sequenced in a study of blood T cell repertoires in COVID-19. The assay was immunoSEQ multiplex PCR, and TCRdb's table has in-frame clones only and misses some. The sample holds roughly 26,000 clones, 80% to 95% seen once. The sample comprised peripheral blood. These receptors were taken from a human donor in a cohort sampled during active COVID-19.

CDR3 sequence reads: CSAELAPTQYF. The CDR3 DNA reads as TGCAGTGCTGAACTAGCTCCTACGCAGTATTTT. The chain combines TRBV20-1 with TRBJ2-3; D possibly corresponds to TRBD2 (6 bases). CDR1 is DFQATT and CDR2 is SNEGSKA in the germline V gene (reference sequence). The CDR3 has 11 amino acids. The germline V and J ends were trimmed by 5 bases and 8 bases, with 11 bases remaining between them.

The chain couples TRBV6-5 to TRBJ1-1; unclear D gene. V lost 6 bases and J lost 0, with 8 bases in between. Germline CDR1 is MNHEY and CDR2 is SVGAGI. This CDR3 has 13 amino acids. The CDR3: CASRAGMNTEAFF. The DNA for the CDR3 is TGTGCCAGCAGGGCAGGAATGAACACTGAAGCTTTCTTT.

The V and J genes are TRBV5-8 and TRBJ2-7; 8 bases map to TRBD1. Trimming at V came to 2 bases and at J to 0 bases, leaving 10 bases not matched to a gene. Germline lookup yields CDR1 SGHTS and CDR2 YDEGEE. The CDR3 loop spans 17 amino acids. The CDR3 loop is CASSFGPRGPTSYEQYF. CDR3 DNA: TGTGCCAGCAGCTTTGGACCCAGGGGGCCTACCTCCTACGAGCAGTACTTC.

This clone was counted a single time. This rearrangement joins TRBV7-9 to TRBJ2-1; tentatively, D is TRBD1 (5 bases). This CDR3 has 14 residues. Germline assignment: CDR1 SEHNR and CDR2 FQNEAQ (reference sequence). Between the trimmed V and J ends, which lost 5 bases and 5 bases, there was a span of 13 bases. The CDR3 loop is CASSHSDSNNEQFF. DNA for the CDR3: TGTGCCAGCAGCCACTCTGACAGCAACAATGAGCAGTTCTTC.

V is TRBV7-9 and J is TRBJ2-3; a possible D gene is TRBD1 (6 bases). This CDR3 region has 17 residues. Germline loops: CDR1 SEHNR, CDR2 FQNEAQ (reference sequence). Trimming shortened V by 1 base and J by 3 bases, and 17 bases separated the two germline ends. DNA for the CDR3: TGTGCCAGCAGCTTAGGATTTTTCCAGGGGAGTACAGATACGCAGTATTTT. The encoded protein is CASSLGFFQGSTDTQYF.

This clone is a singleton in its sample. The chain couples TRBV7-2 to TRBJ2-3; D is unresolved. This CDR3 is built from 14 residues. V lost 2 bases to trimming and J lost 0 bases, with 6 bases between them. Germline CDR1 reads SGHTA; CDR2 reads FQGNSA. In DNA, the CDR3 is TGTGCCAGCAGCTTATTCATTAGCACAGATACGCAGTATTTT. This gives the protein CASSLFISTDTQYF.

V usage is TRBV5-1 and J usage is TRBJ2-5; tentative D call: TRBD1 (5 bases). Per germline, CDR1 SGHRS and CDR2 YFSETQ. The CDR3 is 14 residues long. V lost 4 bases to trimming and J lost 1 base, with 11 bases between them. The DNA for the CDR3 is TGCGCCAGCAGCAAAACAGGTTCCCAAGAGACCCAGTACTTC. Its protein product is CASSKTGSQETQYF.

CDR3 bases: TGTGCCAGCAGCTTAGACCTGATAGCGGGGGGGCAGTATTTT. It codes for CASSLDLIAGGQYF. The chain couples TRBV11-2 to TRBJ2-3, with TRBD2 matching over 10 bases. The ends lost 0 bases at V and 11 bases at J; junction bases unmatched: 5. The germline gives CDR1 SGHAT, CDR2 FQNNGV. The CDR3 sequence is 14 residues long.

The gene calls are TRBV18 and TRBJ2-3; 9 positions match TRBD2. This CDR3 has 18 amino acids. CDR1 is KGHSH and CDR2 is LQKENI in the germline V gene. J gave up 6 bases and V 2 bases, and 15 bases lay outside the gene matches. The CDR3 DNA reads TGTGCCAGCTCACCAGGGATAGCGGGGGTCCGTGGTTTGGATACGCAGTATTTT. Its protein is CASSPGIAGVRGLDTQYF. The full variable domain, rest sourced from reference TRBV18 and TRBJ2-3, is NAGVMQNPRHLVRRRGQEARLRCSPMKGHSHVYWYRQLPEEGLKFMVYLQKENIIDESGMPKERFSAEFPKEGPSILRIQQVVRGDSAAYFCASSPGIAGVRGLDTQYFGPGTRLTVL.

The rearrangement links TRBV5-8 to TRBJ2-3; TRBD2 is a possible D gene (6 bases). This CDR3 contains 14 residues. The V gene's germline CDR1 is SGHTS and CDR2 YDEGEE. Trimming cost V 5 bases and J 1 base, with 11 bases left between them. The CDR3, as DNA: TGTGCCAGCAGGGGGAGGCTCGGCACAGATACGCAGTATTTT. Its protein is CASRGRLGTDTQYF.

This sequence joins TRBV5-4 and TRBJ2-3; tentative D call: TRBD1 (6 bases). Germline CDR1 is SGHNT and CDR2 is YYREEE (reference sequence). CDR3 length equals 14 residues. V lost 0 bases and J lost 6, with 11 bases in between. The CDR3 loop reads CASSLGWDTDTQYF. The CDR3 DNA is TGTGCCAGCAGCTTGGGGTGGGACACCGATACGCAGTATTTT.

The CDR3 region is CASVGARNTEAFF. CDR3 DNA sequence: TGTGCCAGCGTAGGGGCCCGGAACACTGAAGCTTTCTTT. The rearrangement joins TRBV6-6 to TRBJ1-1; D is possibly TRBD1 (5 bases). V lost 8 bases and J lost 1, with 11 bases in between. Germline CDR1 is MNHNY and CDR2 is SVGAGI (reference sequence). The CDR3 covers 13 residues.

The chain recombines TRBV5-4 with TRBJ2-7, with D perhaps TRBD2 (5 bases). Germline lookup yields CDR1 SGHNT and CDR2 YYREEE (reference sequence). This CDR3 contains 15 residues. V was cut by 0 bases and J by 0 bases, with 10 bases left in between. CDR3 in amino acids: CASSLAAGLSYEQYF. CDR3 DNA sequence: TGTGCCAGCAGCTTGGCGGCGGGCCTCTCCTACGAGCAGTACTTC.

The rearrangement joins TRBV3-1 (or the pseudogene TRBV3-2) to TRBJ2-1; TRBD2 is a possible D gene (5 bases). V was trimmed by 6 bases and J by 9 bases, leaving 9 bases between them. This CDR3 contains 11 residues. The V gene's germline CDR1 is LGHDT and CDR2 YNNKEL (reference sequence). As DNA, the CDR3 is TGTGCCAGCAGTCTAGCCGGTGAGCAGTTCTTC. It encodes CASSLAGEQFF.

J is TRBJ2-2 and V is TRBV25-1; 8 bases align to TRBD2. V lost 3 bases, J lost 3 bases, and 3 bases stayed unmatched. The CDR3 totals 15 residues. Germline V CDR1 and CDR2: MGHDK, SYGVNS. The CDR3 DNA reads TGTGCCAGCAGTGAGGTTAGCGGGGACACCGGGGAGCTGTTTTTT. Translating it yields CASSEVSGDTGELFF. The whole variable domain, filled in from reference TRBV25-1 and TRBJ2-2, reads EADIYQTPRYLVIGTGKKITLECSQTMGHDKMYWYQQDPGMELHLIHYSYGVNSTEKGDLSSESTVSRIRTEHFPLTLESARPSHTSQYLCASSEVSGDTGELFFGEGSRLTVL.

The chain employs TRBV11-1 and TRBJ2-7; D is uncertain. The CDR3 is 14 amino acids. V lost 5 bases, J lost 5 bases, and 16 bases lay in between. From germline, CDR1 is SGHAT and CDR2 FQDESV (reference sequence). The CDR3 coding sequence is TGTGCCAGCAGCCGGCGGCGGCCCCCCCACGAGCAGTACTTC. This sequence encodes CASSRRRPPHEQYF.

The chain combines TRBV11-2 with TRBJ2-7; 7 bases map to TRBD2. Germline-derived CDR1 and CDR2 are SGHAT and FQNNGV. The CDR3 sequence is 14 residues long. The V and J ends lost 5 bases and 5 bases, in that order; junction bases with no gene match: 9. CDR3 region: CASSRGLLLDEQYV. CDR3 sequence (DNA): TGTGCCAGCAGCAGGGGACTACTTTTAGACGAGCAGTACGTC.

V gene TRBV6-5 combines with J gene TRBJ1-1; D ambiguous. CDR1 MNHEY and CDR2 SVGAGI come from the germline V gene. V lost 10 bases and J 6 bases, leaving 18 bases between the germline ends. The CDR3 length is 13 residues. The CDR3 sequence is CATKNALSPEAFF. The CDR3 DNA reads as TGTGCCACCAAGAACGCACTAAGCCCTGAAGCTTTCTTT.

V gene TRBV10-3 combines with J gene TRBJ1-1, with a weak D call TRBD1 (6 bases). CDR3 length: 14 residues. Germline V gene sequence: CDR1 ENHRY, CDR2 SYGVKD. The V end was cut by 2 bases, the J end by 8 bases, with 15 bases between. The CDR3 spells CAISEKGEISEAFF. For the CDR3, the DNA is TGTGCCATCAGTGAGAAGGGGGAAATATCGGAAGCTTTCTTT.

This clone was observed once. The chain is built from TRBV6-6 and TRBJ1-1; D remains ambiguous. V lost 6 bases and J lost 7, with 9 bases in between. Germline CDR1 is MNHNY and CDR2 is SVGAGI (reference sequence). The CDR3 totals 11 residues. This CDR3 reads CASRSFLEAFF. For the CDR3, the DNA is TGTGCCAGCAGGTCGTTTCTTGAAGCTTTCTTT.

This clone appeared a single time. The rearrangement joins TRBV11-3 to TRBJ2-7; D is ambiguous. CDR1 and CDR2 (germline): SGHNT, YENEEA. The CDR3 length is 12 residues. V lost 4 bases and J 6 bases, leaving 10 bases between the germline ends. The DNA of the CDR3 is TGTGCCAGCAGCTCCGAGAGTGGCGAGCAGTACTTC. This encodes CASSSESGEQYF.

The CDR3 DNA reads TGCGCCAGCAGCCACGACAGGGTTTCACCCCTCCACTTT. It translates to CASSHDRVSPLHF. This chain links TRBV4-1 with TRBJ1-6, with 7 bases that match TRBD1. With 3 bases clipped from V and 9 bases from J, the junction kept 2 bases outside the gene matches. The CDR3 spans 13 residues. Per germline, CDR1 MGHRA and CDR2 YSYEKL.